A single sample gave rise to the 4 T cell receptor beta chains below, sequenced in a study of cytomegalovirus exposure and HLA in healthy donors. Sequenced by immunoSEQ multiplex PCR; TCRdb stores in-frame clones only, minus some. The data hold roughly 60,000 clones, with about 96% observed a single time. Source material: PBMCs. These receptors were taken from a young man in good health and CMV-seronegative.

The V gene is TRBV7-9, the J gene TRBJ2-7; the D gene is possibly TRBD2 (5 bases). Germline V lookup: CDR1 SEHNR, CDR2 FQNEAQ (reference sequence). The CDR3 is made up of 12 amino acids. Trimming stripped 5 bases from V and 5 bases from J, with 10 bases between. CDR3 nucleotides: TGTGCCAGCAGCGCCGGGGTCGACGAGCAGTACTTC. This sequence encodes CASSAGVDEQYF.

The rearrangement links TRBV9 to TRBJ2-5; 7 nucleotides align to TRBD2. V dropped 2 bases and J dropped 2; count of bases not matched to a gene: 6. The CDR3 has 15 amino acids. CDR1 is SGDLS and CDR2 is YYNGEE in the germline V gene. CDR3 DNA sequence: TGTGCCAGCAGCGTTTCGGGCGGGAGTCAAGAGACCCAGTACTTC. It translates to CASSVSGGSQETQYF. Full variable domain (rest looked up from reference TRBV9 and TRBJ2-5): DSGVTQTPKHLITATGQRVTLRCSPRSGDLSVYWYQQSLDQGLQFLIQYYNGEERAKGNILERFSAQQFPDLHSELNLSSLELGDSALYFCASSVSGGSQETQYFGPGTRLLVL.

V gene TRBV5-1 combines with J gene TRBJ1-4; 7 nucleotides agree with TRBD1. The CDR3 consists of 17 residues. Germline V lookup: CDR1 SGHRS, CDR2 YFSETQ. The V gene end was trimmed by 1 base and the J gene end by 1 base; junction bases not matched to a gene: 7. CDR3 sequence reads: CASSLTRQGLTNEKLFF. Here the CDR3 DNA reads TGCGCCAGCAGCTTGACGCGACAGGGATTAACTAATGAAAAACTGTTTTTT. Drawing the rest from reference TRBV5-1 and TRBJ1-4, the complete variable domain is KAGVTQTPRYLIKTRGQQVTLSCSPISGHRSVSWYQQTPGQGLQFLFEYFSETQRNKGNFPGRFSGRQFSNSRSEMNVSTLELGDSALYLCASSLTRQGLTNEKLFFGSGTQLSVL.

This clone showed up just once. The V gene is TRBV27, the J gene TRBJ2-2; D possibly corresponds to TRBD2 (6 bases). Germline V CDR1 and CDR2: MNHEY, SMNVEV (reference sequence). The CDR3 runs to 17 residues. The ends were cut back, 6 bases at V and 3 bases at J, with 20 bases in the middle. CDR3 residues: CASSDFVAVGDTGELFF. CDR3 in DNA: TGTGCCAGCAGCGATTTCGTAGCGGTCGGAGACACCGGGGAGCTGTTTTTT.